Presented here are 24 T cell receptor beta chains from one specimen sequenced in a study of shared clonotypes between healthy human individuals. Generated by immunoSEQ multiplex PCR, the TCRdb table keeps only in-frame clones and is missing some. Of around 1.1 million clones detected, approximately 75% appear once; the ten largest clones hold 0.85% to 1%. The sequencing sample was made of memory CD4+ T cells from PBMCs. Subset described: CD45RA-negative fraction. Every receptor here comes from a man between 18 and 29 years old in good health. Some clones in this sample may be carry-over from other donors' samples.

This chain links TRBV19 with TRBJ1-5; D unclear. The CDR3 is 12 residues long. The V gene's germline CDR1 is LNHDA and CDR2 SQIVND (reference sequence). The ends were cut back, 6 bases at V and 5 bases at J, with 8 bases in the middle. The CDR3 reads CASSSGYQPQHF. The CDR3 DNA reads as TGTGCCAGTAGCTCCGGTTATCAGCCCCAGCATTTT.

This chain connects TRBV28 to TRBJ2-3; D gene unclear. V shed 5 bases and J shed 1 base, with 13 bases lying between them. Germline loops: CDR1 MDHEN, CDR2 SYDVKM. The CDR3 consists of 15 residues. The CDR3 spells CASSAHHGGTDTQYF. The CDR3 nucleotides are TGTGCCAGCAGTGCCCACCATGGGGGCACAGATACGCAGTATTTT.

This clone was found a few times. Other nucleotide sequences from this sample produce the same CDR3. V and J are TRBV5-1 and TRBJ2-7, with TRBD2 identical over 14 bases. This CDR3 region has 16 residues. The junction had 2 bases not matched to a gene; V was cut back by 3 bases and J by 0 bases. In germline, CDR1 is SGHRS, CDR2 YFSETQ. Here the CDR3 DNA reads TGCGCCAGCAGCTCCGGGACTAGCGGGAGCTCCTACGAGCAGTACTTC. Residues: CASSSGTSGSSYEQYF.

The rearrangement links TRBV5-6 to TRBJ2-7; D is possibly TRBD1 (6 bases). The germline CDR1 and CDR2 sequences are SGHDT and YYEEEE. CDR3 size: 17 residues. V was clipped by 3 bases and J by 0 bases, with 19 bases between them. CDR3 sequence: CASSSPPWDTVSYEQYF. The CDR3 nucleotides read TGTGCCAGCAGCTCTCCGCCGTGGGACACCGTCTCCTACGAGCAGTACTTC.

This chain connects TRBV28 to TRBJ2-1; no clear D gene. V shed 6 bases and J shed 8 bases, with 11 bases lying between them. This CDR3 has 12 residues. Germline CDR1 MDHEN, CDR2 SYDVKM. CDR3 amino acids: CASRFEWDEQFF. The CDR3, as DNA: TGTGCCAGCAGATTCGAGTGGGATGAGCAGTTCTTC.

V is TRBV7-9 and J is TRBJ2-3; 9 bases are shared with TRBD1. Germline CDR1 is SEHNR and CDR2 is FQNEAQ (reference sequence). This CDR3 has 18 amino acids. With V trimmed by 2 bases and J by 6 bases, 15 bases remained unmatched. The CDR3 is CASSLYLPSGTGRDTQYF. CDR3 coding DNA: TGTGCCAGCAGCTTATATCTCCCGTCCGGGACAGGGAGGGATACGCAGTATTTT.

V and J are TRBV18 and TRBJ2-5; TRBD2 matches at 9 bases. The CDR3 runs 15 residues. With 3 bases clipped from V and 5 bases from J, the junction kept 7 bases outside the gene matches. Germline CDR1 is KGHSH and CDR2 is LQKENI. CDR3 sequence reads: CASSPLGTSRETQYF. The CDR3 DNA reads as TGTGCCAGCTCACCTCTAGGGACTAGCAGGGAGACCCAGTACTTC.

Comments on this clone: The junction departs from the called germline gene at one end, perhaps through a read error. The rearrangement uses TRBV10-3 and TRBJ2-1; 13 bases align to TRBD2. Germline CDR1 and CDR2: ENHRY and SYGVKD. The CDR3 runs 16 residues. The CDR3 here is CAVSPGTSGNFNEQFF. The CDR3 DNA reads as TGTGCCGTCAGCCCCGGGACTAGCGGGAATTTCAATGAGCAGTTCTTC.

V usage is TRBV7-6 and J usage is TRBJ2-2; no definite D call. This CDR3 comprises 12 residues. Germline CDR1 SGHVS, CDR2 FNYEAQ. The ends were cut back, 4 bases at V and 8 bases at J, with 8 bases in the middle. Here the CDR3 DNA reads TGTGCCAGCAGCTCCCAAGGAGGGGAGCTGTTTTTT. Translated, it gives CASSSQGGELFF.

Comment on this clone: At one end the junction does not follow the germline gene, possibly because of a read error. The CDR3 spells CASSSGQNHNF. CDR3 nucleotides: TGCGCCAGCAGCTCCGGACAGAACCATAACTTC. The gene calls are TRBV5-1 and TRBJ2-7, with D possibly being TRBD1 (6 bases). This CDR3 is built from 11 residues. The germline CDR1 and CDR2 sequences are SGHRS and YFSETQ.

The V call is TRBV18, the J call TRBJ2-7, with D perhaps TRBD2 (6 bases). Germline V gives CDR1 KGHSH, CDR2 LQKENI. The CDR3 spans 16 residues. The V gene lost 4 bases and the J gene lost 0 bases, with 16 bases spanning the gap. This CDR3 reads CASSRPGQGGSYEQYF. The CDR3 nucleotides are TGTGCCAGCTCACGACCAGGGCAGGGAGGCTCCTACGAGCAGTACTTC.

The rearrangement uses TRBV27 and TRBJ2-2, with 7 bases matching TRBD1. The CDR3 loop spans 16 amino acids. V shed 3 bases, J shed 3 bases, and the junction held 7 bases outside the gene matches. CDR1 and CDR2 from the germline V gene are MNHEY and SMNVEV (reference sequence). The CDR3 loop reads CASSLGRGRHTGELFF. The CDR3 DNA is TGTGCCAGCAGTTTGGGAAGGGGGCGTCACACCGGGGAGCTGTTTTTT.

With regard to this clone: Within the sample, other DNA sequences also encode this same CDR3. The rearrangement uses TRBV18 and TRBJ2-7; D ambiguous. This CDR3 region has 15 residues. Germline V gives CDR1 KGHSH, CDR2 LQKENI. The V end was cut by 0 bases, the J end by 0 bases, with 9 bases between. The CDR3: CASSPPGASSYEQYF. The CDR3 region has the DNA TGTGCCAGCTCACCACCCGGAGCGAGCTCCTACGAGCAGTACTTC.

V usage is TRBV6-1 and J usage is TRBJ2-4, with TRBD1 matching 9 bases. The CDR3 loop spans 14 amino acids. J lost 4 bases, V lost 10 bases, and 8 bases had no gene match. Per the germline V gene, CDR1 is MNHNS and CDR2 is SASEGT. CDR3 amino acids: CATRTGDVKNIQYF. CDR3 coding DNA: TGTGCCACCCGGACAGGGGACGTAAAAAACATTCAGTACTTC.

The chain has TRBV4-3 and TRBJ2-2; D perhaps matches TRBD1 (6 bases). CDR3 length equals 17 residues. Germline CDR1 is LGHNA and CDR2 is YSLEER. Trimming cost V 0 bases and J 3 bases, with 14 bases left between them. The CDR3 is CASSQDLNRAYTGELFF. The CDR3 nucleotides are TGCGCCAGCAGCCAAGATTTAAACAGGGCGTACACCGGGGAGCTGTTTTTT.

The V and J genes are TRBV7-2 and TRBJ1-1, with a possible D match to TRBD1 (5 bases). This CDR3 contains 14 residues. Germline V lookup: CDR1 SGHTA, CDR2 FQGNSA. Trimming pared 2 bases from V and 5 bases from J, leaving 12 bases between. CDR3 residues: CASSLRMGETEAFF. In DNA, the CDR3 is TGTGCCAGCAGCTTAAGGATGGGGGAGACTGAAGCTTTCTTT.

The chain combines TRBV30 with TRBJ1-2; no clear D gene. The CDR3 has 14 residues. The V and J ends lost 3 bases and 8 bases respectively, with 19 bases between them. CDR1 is GTSNPN and CDR2 is SVGIG in the germline V gene (reference sequence). The DNA of the CDR3 is TGTGCCTGGAGGCGCGGGGTCCAGAGACGGGGCTACACCTTC. Translated, it gives CAWRRGVQRRGYTF. The full variable domain, its missing parts supplied by reference TRBV30 and TRBJ1-2, is SQTIHQWPATLVQPVGSPLSLECTVEGTSNPNLYWYRQAAGRGLQLLFYSVGIGQISSEVPQNLSASRPQDRQFILSSKKLLLSDSGFYLCAWRRGVQRRGYTFGSGTRLTVV.

The CDR3 DNA is TGTGCCAGCAGCACGGGCGATGACAATGAGCAGTTCTTC. As protein: CASSTGDDNEQFF. The genes are TRBV11-3 and TRBJ2-1; D gene ambiguous. Trimming removed 5 bases at V and 5 bases at J, with 10 bases between. Germline CDR1 is SGHNT and CDR2 is YENEEA. The CDR3 runs to 13 residues. The variable domain in full, completed from reference TRBV11-3 and TRBJ2-1, reads EAGVVQSPRYKIIEKKQPVAFWCNPISGHNTLYWYLQNLGQGPELLIRYENEEAVDDSQLPKDRFSAERLKGVDSTLKIQPAELGDSAVYLCASSTGDDNEQFFGPGTRLTVL.

This clone was counted between two and nine times. The V gene is TRBV2, the J gene TRBJ2-7; the D gene is possibly TRBD2 (5 bases). The V end was cut by 8 bases, the J end by 3 bases, with 11 bases between. The CDR3 covers 12 residues. Germline lookup yields CDR1 SNHLY and CDR2 FYNNEI. The CDR3 DNA follows: TGTGCCAGCGGCGTGGACTTCTACGAGCAGTACTTC. Its translation: CASGVDFYEQYF.

A few counts support this clone. Other DNA sequences from this sample encode an identical CDR3 as well. This chain uses TRBV28 with TRBJ2-5; D could derive from TRBD1 or TRBD2 (7 bases each). V lost 0 bases and J lost 4, with 12 bases in between. The CDR3 is 15 amino acids. The V gene's germline CDR1 is MDHEN and CDR2 SYDVKM. The CDR3 sequence is CASSLWAGGGETQYF. The CDR3 region has the DNA TGTGCCAGCAGTTTATGGGCAGGGGGGGGAGAGACCCAGTACTTC.

This sequence joins TRBV19 and TRBJ1-2; the D is unclear. Germline V gene data show CDR1 as LNHDA and CDR2 as SQIVND (reference sequence). V was trimmed by 2 bases and J by 8 bases, leaving 15 bases between them. This CDR3 is built from 14 residues. CDR3 region: CASSIMSDGLGYTF. CDR3 DNA: TGTGCCAGTAGTATAATGTCGGACGGCTTGGGCTACACCTTC. Looking up the rest from reference TRBV19 and TRBJ1-2 gives the full variable domain: DGGITQSPKYLFRKEGQNVTLSCEQNLNHDAMYWYRQDPGQGLRLIYYSQIVNDFQKGDIAEGYSVSREKKESFPLTVTSAQKNPTAFYLCASSIMSDGLGYTFGSGTRLTVV.

In this sample, this clone turned up once. This chain uses TRBV20-1 with TRBJ2-5; D uncertain. Deletions cut 8 bases from V and 2 bases from J, with 9 bases between. Germline V gives CDR1 DFQATT, CDR2 SNEGSKA (reference sequence). The CDR3 has 11 residues. The CDR3 loop reads CSYNSQETQYF. As DNA, the CDR3 is TGCAGTTACAACTCTCAAGAGACCCAGTACTTC.

For the CDR3, the DNA is TGTGCCAGCAGCTCACAGACAGGGGGCGCAGCAGATACGCAGTATTTT. Protein: CASSSQTGGAADTQYF. The rearrangement links TRBV5-4 to TRBJ2-3; 10 bases match TRBD1. Germline CDR1 and CDR2: SGHNT and YYREEE (reference sequence). This CDR3 has 16 residues. V lost 3 bases and J lost 4; bases outside the gene matches: 8.

This chain uses TRBV27 with TRBJ2-2; D possibly uses TRBD1 or TRBD2 (5 bases each). This CDR3 contains 15 residues. CDR1 is MNHEY, CDR2 SMNVEV, per germline (reference sequence). V shed 2 bases and J shed 3 bases, with 10 bases lying between them. CDR3 loop: CASSLNGDDTGELFF. The DNA for the CDR3 is TGTGCCAGCAGTTTAAACGGGGACGACACCGGGGAGCTGTTTTTT.